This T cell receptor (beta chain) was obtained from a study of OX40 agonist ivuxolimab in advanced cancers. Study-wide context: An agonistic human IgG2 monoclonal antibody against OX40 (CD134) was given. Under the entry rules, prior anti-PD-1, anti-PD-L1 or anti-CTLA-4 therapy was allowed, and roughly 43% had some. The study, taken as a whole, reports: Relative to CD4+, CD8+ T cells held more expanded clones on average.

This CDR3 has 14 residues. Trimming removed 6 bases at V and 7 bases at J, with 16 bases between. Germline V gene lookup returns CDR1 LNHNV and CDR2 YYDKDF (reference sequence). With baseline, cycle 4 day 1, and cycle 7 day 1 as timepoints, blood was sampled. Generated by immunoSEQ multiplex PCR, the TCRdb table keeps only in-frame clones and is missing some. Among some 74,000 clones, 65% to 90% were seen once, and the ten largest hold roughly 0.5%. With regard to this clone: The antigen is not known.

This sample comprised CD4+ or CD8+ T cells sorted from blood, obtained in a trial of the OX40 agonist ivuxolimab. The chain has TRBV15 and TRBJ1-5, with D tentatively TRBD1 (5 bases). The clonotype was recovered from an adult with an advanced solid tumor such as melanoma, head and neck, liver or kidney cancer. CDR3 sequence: CATSSVRDRQPQHF. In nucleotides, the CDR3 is TGTGCCACCAGTTCGGTCAGGGATCGACAGCCCCAGCATTTT.